The entry below gives a single T cell receptor beta chain sequence along with its context. This sample is part of a study of shared clonotypes between healthy human individuals. This CDR3 has 15 amino acids. Assay: immunoSEQ multiplex PCR; the TCRdb copy retains only in-frame clones and omits some. The table includes roughly 300,000 clones, more than 75% detected once. The sequenced sample consisted of memory CD8+ T cells sorted from blood. This sample's subset: CD45RO+ cells pooled with CCR7-negative TemRA cells. The chain uses TRBV21-1 and TRBJ2-7; the table's TRBD2 call for D was not verified on the DNA. TRBV21-1 is recorded as a pseudogene. The clonotype was recovered from a man aged 18-30 years in good health. The CDR3: CAPGTSGRVYHEQYF. The CDR3 nucleotides are TGTGCCCCAGGGACTAGCGGGAGGGTGTACCACGAGCAGTACTTC.